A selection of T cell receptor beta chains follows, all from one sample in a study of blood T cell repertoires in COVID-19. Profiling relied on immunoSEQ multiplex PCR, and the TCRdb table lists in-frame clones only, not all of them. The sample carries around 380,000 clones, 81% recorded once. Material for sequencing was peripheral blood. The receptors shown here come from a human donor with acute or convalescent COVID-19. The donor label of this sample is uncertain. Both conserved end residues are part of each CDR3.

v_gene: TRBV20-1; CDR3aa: CCSGKDNEQFF
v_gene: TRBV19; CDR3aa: CASSIRPGLGELFF
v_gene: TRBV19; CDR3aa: CASSMAQGPDTQYF
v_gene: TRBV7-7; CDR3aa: CASSPDRYNEQFF
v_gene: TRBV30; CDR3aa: CAWRATGTSASYEQYF
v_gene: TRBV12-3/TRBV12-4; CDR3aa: CASAANYGYTF
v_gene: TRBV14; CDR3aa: CASSPGTAGEQFF
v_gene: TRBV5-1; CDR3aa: CASSRLGPGGYTF
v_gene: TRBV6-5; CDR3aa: CASSLQELSYEQYF
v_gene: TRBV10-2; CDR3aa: CASWEGSGANVLTF
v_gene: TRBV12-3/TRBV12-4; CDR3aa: CASSFEGDIQYF
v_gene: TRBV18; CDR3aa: CASTPTGYSNQPQHF
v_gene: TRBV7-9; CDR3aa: CASSLLSGGRGTGNTIYF
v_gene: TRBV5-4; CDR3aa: CASSQGGQGYNSPLHF
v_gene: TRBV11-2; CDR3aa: CASSFRGLAGGQFNEQFF
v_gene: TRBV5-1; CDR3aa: CASSLYAGTNTGELFF
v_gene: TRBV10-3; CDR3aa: CAITRETYNEQFF
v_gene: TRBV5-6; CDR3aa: CASSLSRFLRSGNTIYF
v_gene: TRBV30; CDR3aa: CAWQQGENSPLHF
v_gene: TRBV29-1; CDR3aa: CSVSWTVSTDTQYF
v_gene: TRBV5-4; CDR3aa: CASSPRGGGSTDTQYF
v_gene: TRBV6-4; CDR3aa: CASSGRTGGEAFF
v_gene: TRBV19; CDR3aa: CASSKGDRGLLNTEAFF
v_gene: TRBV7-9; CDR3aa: CASILPEGEETQYF
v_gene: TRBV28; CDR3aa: CASSVLDSSGNTIYF
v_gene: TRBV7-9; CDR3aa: CASSSSSGPNQPQHF
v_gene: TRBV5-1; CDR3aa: CASSLSTSGSSYEQYF
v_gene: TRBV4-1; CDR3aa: CASSQDQGDETQYF
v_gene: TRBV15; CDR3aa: CATSGEGSLAMQFF
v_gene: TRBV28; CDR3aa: CASSNLGGGVGEQFF
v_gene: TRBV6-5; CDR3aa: CASRLGQVNTEAFF
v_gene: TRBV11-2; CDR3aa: CASSPTFSNSPLHF
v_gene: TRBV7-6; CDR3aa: CASSLVAGTGEAFF
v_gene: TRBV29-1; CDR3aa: CSVRPEGEKLFF
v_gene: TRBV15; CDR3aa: CATSSWSDRGRRTEAFF
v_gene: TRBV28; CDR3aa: CASSLLQGGTQYF
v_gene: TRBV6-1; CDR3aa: CASSETGKRVNYGYTF
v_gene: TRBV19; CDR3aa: CASSIYGGGDRTEAFF
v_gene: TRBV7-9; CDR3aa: CASSTRDRKTNYGYTF
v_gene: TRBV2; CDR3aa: CASNILGLGTTKAYGYTF